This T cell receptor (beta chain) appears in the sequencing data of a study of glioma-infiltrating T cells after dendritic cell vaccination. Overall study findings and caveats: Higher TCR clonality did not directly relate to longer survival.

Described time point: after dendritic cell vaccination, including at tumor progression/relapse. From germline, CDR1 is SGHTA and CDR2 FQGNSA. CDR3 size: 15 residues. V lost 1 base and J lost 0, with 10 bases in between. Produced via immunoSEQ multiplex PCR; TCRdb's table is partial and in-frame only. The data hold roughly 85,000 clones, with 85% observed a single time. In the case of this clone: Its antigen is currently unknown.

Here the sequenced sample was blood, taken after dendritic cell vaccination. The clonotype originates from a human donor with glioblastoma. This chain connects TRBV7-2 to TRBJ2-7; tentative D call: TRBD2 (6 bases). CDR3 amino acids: CASSLGWTNSYEQYF. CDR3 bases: TGTGCCAGCAGCTTAGGGTGGACTAACTCCTACGAGCAGTACTTC.